One sample yielded the 13 T cell receptor beta chains listed below, sequenced in a study of blood T cell repertoires in COVID-19. Generated by immunoSEQ multiplex PCR, the TCRdb table keeps only in-frame clones and is missing some. The sample lists some 100,000 clones, 80% to 95% occurring once. Sample: peripheral blood. The receptors shown here come from a man in his 60s with acute or convalescent COVID-19.

The chain combines TRBV5-4 with TRBJ2-2; D is possibly TRBD1 (5 bases). This CDR3 is built from 15 residues. The V gene lost 6 bases and the J gene lost 1 base, with 13 bases spanning the gap. Germline V CDR1 and CDR2: SGHNT, YYREEE (reference sequence). DNA for the CDR3: TGTGCCAGCACACGACAGCCACAGAACACCGGGGAGCTGTTTTTT. Its protein is CASTRQPQNTGELFF. Drawing the rest from reference TRBV5-4 and TRBJ2-2, the complete variable domain is ETGVTQSPTHLIKTRGQQVTLRCSSQSGHNTVSWYQQALGQGPQFIFQYYREEENGRGNFPPRFSGLQFPNYSSELNVNALELDDSALYLCASTRQPQNTGELFFGEGSRLTVL.

This chain joins TRBV20-1 and TRBJ2-7; TRBD2 matches at 10 bases. Trimming removed 3 bases from V and 0 bases from J; junction bases left unmatched: 5. The CDR3 runs to 15 residues. Germline values: CDR1 DFQATT, CDR2 SNEGSKA (reference sequence). The CDR3 spells CSASFLAGVSYEQYF. CDR3 in DNA: TGCAGTGCTAGTTTCCTAGCGGGAGTCTCCTACGAGCAGTACTTC.

The chain uses TRBV28 and TRBJ1-5; TRBD1 matches 9 bases. The CDR3 consists of 14 residues. V was clipped by 4 bases and J by 7 bases; unmatched bases: 5. CDR1 is MDHEN, CDR2 SYDVKM, per germline. The DNA of the CDR3 is TGTGCCAGCAGTTCGGGACAGGGAAGACAGCCCCAGCATTTT. Translation gives CASSSGQGRQPQHF.

This clone came up once. CDR3 amino acids: CASSDRWGGGYTF. The CDR3 DNA reads as TGTGCCAGCAGTGACCGGTGGGGCGGCGGCTACACCTTC. The V and J genes are TRBV6-1 and TRBJ1-2; D is possibly TRBD1 (5 bases). Germline V gene sequence: CDR1 MNHNS, CDR2 SASEGT. The CDR3 covers 13 residues. The V and J ends lost 3 bases and 8 bases respectively, with 13 bases between them.

The rearrangement links TRBV12-3 or TRBV12-4 to TRBJ1-5, with D uncertain. Trimming took off 7 bases at V and 7 bases at J, with 14 bases between the two ends. The CDR3 runs to 13 residues. The CDR3 loop reads CASTTTGFQPQHF. In DNA, the CDR3 is TGTGCCAGCACCACGACCGGGTTCCAGCCCCAGCATTTT.

This sequence joins TRBV3-1 (or the pseudogene TRBV3-2) and TRBJ2-1; D is unresolved. The CDR3 loop spans 15 amino acids. V was clipped by 1 base and J by 2 bases, with 9 bases between them. The V gene's germline CDR1 is LGHDT and CDR2 YNNKEL (reference sequence). DNA of the CDR3: TGTGCCAGCAGCCAAGCAGCTAGAACCTACAATGAGCAGTTCTTC. It codes for CASSQAARTYNEQFF.

This clone was counted between two and nine times. The chain couples TRBV9 to TRBJ1-6; D might be TRBD1 (5 bases). CDR1 SGDLS and CDR2 YYNGEE come from the germline V gene. V lost 0 bases and J lost 7, with 11 bases in between. The CDR3 contains 15 residues. The CDR3 sequence is CASSVAQGGNSPLHF. The CDR3 DNA is TGTGCCAGCAGCGTAGCCCAGGGTGGAAATTCACCCCTCCACTTT.

The rearrangement joins TRBV5-6 to TRBJ1-4; perhaps TRBD1 as D (6 bases). Trimming cost V 0 bases and J 8 bases, with 14 bases left between them. From germline, CDR1 is SGHDT and CDR2 YYEEEE. There are 15 residues in the CDR3. DNA for the CDR3: TGTGCCAGCAGCTTGGCGGCAGGGGATCGCGAAAAACTGTTTTTT. Protein: CASSLAAGDREKLFF.

The CDR3 region is CASSFQALDTQYF. In nucleotides, the CDR3 is TGTGCCAGCAGTTTTCAAGCGTTGGATACGCAGTATTTT. The V gene is TRBV12-3 or TRBV12-4, the J gene TRBJ2-3; D gene ambiguous. Trimming removed 3 bases at V and 6 bases at J, with 10 bases between. The CDR3 length is 13 residues.

The chain uses TRBV27 and TRBJ2-7, with 8 bases identical to TRBD2. This CDR3 contains 13 residues. Germline lookup yields CDR1 MNHEY and CDR2 SMNVEV (reference sequence). V shed 4 bases, J shed 4 bases, and the junction held 3 bases outside the gene matches. This CDR3 is CASSSGGAYEQYF. In nucleotides, the CDR3 is TGTGCCAGCAGTTCGGGGGGGGCGTACGAGCAGTACTTC.

CDR3 sequence: CASSPKDRAETQYF. CDR3 in DNA: TGTGCCAGCAGCCCAAAGGACAGGGCGGAGACCCAGTACTTC. The gene calls are TRBV13 and TRBJ2-5, with 8 bases matching TRBD1. Trimming at V came to 5 bases and at J to 5 bases, leaving 7 bases not matched to a gene. CDR1 is PRHDT and CDR2 is FYEKMQ in the germline V gene (reference sequence). This CDR3 has 14 amino acids.

This clone was seen just once. DNA for the CDR3: TGTGCCAGCAGTGGACCTTACGGACAGGATAGCAATCAGCCCCAGCATTTT. It codes for CASSGPYGQDSNQPQHF. The rearrangement joins TRBV6-1 to TRBJ1-5; TRBD1 agrees at 7 bases. CDR1 is MNHNS and CDR2 is SASEGT in the germline V gene. The CDR3 totals 17 residues. With V trimmed by 4 bases and J by 0 bases, 9 bases remained unmatched.

This sequence joins TRBV9 and TRBJ2-2; 11 bases match TRBD2. The CDR3 length is 22 residues. Losses at the gene ends were 3 bases for V and 2 bases for J; bases not matched to a gene: 21. Germline V gives CDR1 SGDLS, CDR2 YYNGEE. Here the CDR3 reads CASSAPRPSRLAGRGNTGELFF. The CDR3 nucleotides are TGTGCCAGCAGCGCACCTCGACCTTCTAGACTAGCGGGGAGGGGTAACACCGGGGAGCTGTTTTTT.